This entry lists 23 T cell receptor beta chains sequenced from one sample in a study of beta chain features in type 1 diabetes. Their antigen targets remain unknown. Since all of the isolated RNA was reverse transcribed, expressed TCRB transcripts were what got sequenced. Sequencing was performed with immunoSEQ multiplex PCR; in TCRdb, only in-frame clones are kept and a portion is missing. The data show 130,000 or so clones, roughly 10% seen once. Study-level results: Shorter TCRB CDR3s, moderately but significantly so, were found in Type 1 diabetes patients in all four CD4+ subsets.

The specimen sequenced was central memory CD4+ T cells from blood. The receptors shown here come from a man aged 25-45 years with type 1 diabetes.

This clone was detected only a few times. The chain carries TRBV28 and TRBJ2-3; D remains ambiguous. CDR3 size: 15 residues. Germline V lookup: CDR1 MDHEN, CDR2 SYDVKM. V was clipped by 5 bases and J by 0 bases, with 12 bases between them. The CDR3 DNA reads as TGTGCCAGCAGTCCCGGTTTATCCAGCACAGATACGCAGTATTTT. Translating it yields CASSPGLSSTDTQYF.

The chain joins TRBV7-2 to TRBJ2-5; TRBD2 matches 10 bases. The V segment lost 1 base and the J segment 8 bases; nucleotides outside the gene matches: 7. The CDR3 has 15 amino acids. CDR1 and CDR2 (germline): SGHTA, FQGNSA. CDR3: CASSLGASGGITQYF. CDR3 coding DNA: TGTGCCAGCAGCTTAGGGGCTAGCGGGGGAATAACCCAGTACTTC.

The chain has TRBV7-2 and TRBJ2-5, with unresolved D. The V gene's germline CDR1 is SGHTA and CDR2 FQGNSA. The CDR3 is 11 amino acids. The ends were cut back, 4 bases at V and 5 bases at J, with 5 bases in the middle. The CDR3 region is CASSSGETQYF. The DNA for the CDR3 is TGTGCCAGCAGCTCCGGGGAGACCCAGTACTTC.

This rearrangement joins TRBV6-5 to TRBJ2-3, with D possibly TRBD1 on 5 matching bases. CDR1 is MNHEY and CDR2 is SVGAGI in the germline V gene. The CDR3 extends over 15 amino acids. The germline V and J ends were trimmed by 6 bases and 0 bases, with 13 bases remaining between them. In nucleotides, the CDR3 is TGTGCCAGCAGACGACAGTTATCAAGCACAGATACGCAGTATTTT. Protein: CASRRQLSSTDTQYF.

This chain connects TRBV5-1 to TRBJ2-2; D is possibly TRBD1 (5 bases). With 0 bases removed from V and 4 bases from J, the gap between germline ends came to 10 bases. This CDR3 is built from 15 residues. Per germline, CDR1 SGHRS and CDR2 YFSETQ. The CDR3 DNA reads as TGCGCCAGCAGCTTGGGGGTAGGGGCCACCGGGGAGCTGTTTTTT. It codes for CASSLGVGATGELFF.

The table lists this clone with a few counts. The V and J genes are TRBV7-2 and TRBJ2-6; TRBD1 aligns across 7 bases. Looked up from germline, CDR1 is SGHTA and CDR2 is FQGNSA. The CDR3 totals 16 residues. After removal of 0 bases from V and 5 bases from J, the junction contained 4 bases not matched to a gene. CDR3 nucleotide sequence: TGTGCCAGCAGCTTAGCCCCGGGACAGAGGGCCAACGTCCTGACTTTC. Its translation is CASSLAPGQRANVLTF.

This clone has just a few counts. J is TRBJ1-1 and V is TRBV29-1; 7 nucleotides align to TRBD1. From germline, CDR1 is SQVTM and CDR2 ANQGSEA. V was clipped by 0 bases and J by 10 bases; unmatched bases: 5. The CDR3 consists of 12 residues. The CDR3 spells CSVEERQGAAFF. The CDR3 DNA follows: TGCAGCGTTGAAGAGCGACAGGGAGCAGCTTTCTTT.

The chain recombines TRBV28 with TRBJ1-2; 7 bases line up with TRBD1. CDR1 is MDHEN, CDR2 SYDVKM, per germline. Unmatched junction bases numbered 7, after V lost 6 bases and J lost 6 bases. This CDR3 region has 13 residues. CDR3 nucleotide sequence: TGTGCCAGCAGGCCAACAGGGGCGGATGGCTACACCTTC. This encodes CASRPTGADGYTF.

This clone was found a few times. V is TRBV11-2 and J is TRBJ1-6; D call uncertain. This CDR3 contains 13 residues. V dropped 2 bases and J dropped 11 bases, with 10 bases sitting between them. CDR1 SGHAT and CDR2 FQNNGV come from the germline V gene. DNA of the CDR3: TGTGCCAGCAGCTTACTGGGGAGAACACCCCTCCACTTT. Amino acid sequence: CASSLLGRTPLHF.

A few counts support this clone. J is TRBJ1-6 and V is TRBV15, with TRBD1 identical over 8 bases. Germline assignment: CDR1 LNHNV and CDR2 YYDKDF (reference sequence). The CDR3 is 14 amino acids. The ends lost 8 bases at V and 7 bases at J; junction bases unmatched: 7. The CDR3 DNA reads TGTGCCACCGGACAGGGAGGAAAAAATTCACCCCTCCACTTT. This sequence encodes CATGQGGKNSPLHF.

The V gene is TRBV30, the J gene TRBJ2-7; TRBD1 matches at 9 bases. The ends lost 2 bases at V and 6 bases at J; junction bases unmatched: 8. Germline V gene sequence: CDR1 GTSNPN, CDR2 SVGIG (reference sequence). CDR3 length: 14 residues. The CDR3 nucleotides are TGTGCCTGGAGTTTGTGGACAGGGGAAGGCGAGCAGTACTTC. It codes for CAWSLWTGEGEQYF.

The CDR3 loop reads CAISESGGTYEQYF. Written as DNA, the CDR3 is TGTGCCATCAGTGAGTCTGGGGGGACCTACGAGCAGTACTTC. The chain combines TRBV10-3 with TRBJ2-7, with D perhaps matching TRBD2 (6 bases). V was trimmed by 0 bases and J by 2 bases, leaving 8 bases between them. The germline CDR1 and CDR2 sequences are ENHRY and SYGVKD. The CDR3 is 14 residues long.

This clone appeared a few times. This rearrangement joins TRBV30 to TRBJ2-5; 7 positions match TRBD2. The end of the DNA aligns better with TRBJ2-7, so the J call may be wrong. The CDR3 covers 13 residues. The germline CDR1 and CDR2 sequences are GTSNPN and SVGIG (reference sequence). CDR3 residues: CAWGGDFSYEQYF. The CDR3, as DNA: TGTGCCTGGGGGGGGGACTTCTCCTACGAGCAGTACTTC.

This clone was detected many times. The chain links TRBV29-1 to TRBJ2-2; 7 bases map to TRBD1. Germline CDR1 reads SQVTM; CDR2 reads ANQGSEA. The V gene end was trimmed by 1 base and the J gene end by 7 bases; junction bases not matched to a gene: 3. The CDR3 covers 13 residues. Written as DNA, the CDR3 is TGCAGCGTTGAAGGACAGGGCGGCGGGGAGCTGTTTTTT. Its translation is CSVEGQGGGELFF.

The chain uses TRBV7-2 and TRBJ2-1; 8 nucleotides line up with TRBD2. Trimming at V came to 6 bases and at J to 5 bases, leaving 9 bases not matched to a gene. The V gene's germline CDR1 is SGHTA and CDR2 FQGNSA. This CDR3 comprises 15 residues. The DNA for the CDR3 is TGTGCCAGCAGAAACGACGCGGGGGGAAACAATGAGCAGTTCTTC. Translation: CASRNDAGGNNEQFF.

This clone was observed a handful of times. The chain carries TRBV14 and TRBJ2-1; D is perhaps TRBD2 (6 bases). The CDR3 covers 19 residues. From germline, CDR1 is SGHDN and CDR2 FVKESK. Trimming stripped 0 bases from V and 3 bases from J, with 21 bases between. The CDR3 sequence: CASSQDYANRDFNYNEQFF. The CDR3 nucleotides read TGTGCCAGCAGCCAAGATTATGCTAACCGGGACTTTAACTACAATGAGCAGTTCTTC.

This clone was detected a few times. V usage is TRBV2 and J usage is TRBJ1-5; TRBD1 agrees at 7 bases. Germline V lookup: CDR1 SNHLY, CDR2 FYNNEI. V dropped 4 bases and J dropped 6; count of bases not matched to a gene: 6. The CDR3 loop spans 14 amino acids. CDR3 residues: CASSASDRAQPQHF. The CDR3 nucleotides are TGTGCCAGCAGTGCGTCCGACAGGGCTCAGCCCCAGCATTTT. Filled out from reference TRBV2 and TRBJ1-5, the complete variable domain reads EPEVTQTPSHQVTQMGQEVILRCVPISNHLYFYWYRQILGQKVEFLVSFYNNEISEKSEIFDDQFSVERPDGSNFTLKIRSTKLEDSAMYFCASSASDRAQPQHFGDGTRLSIL.

This clone was detected a few times. The rearrangement joins TRBV9 to TRBJ1-1; D unresolved. CDR1 is SGDLS, CDR2 YYNGEE, per germline. This CDR3 has 15 residues. The germline V and J ends were trimmed by 0 bases and 0 bases, with 9 bases remaining between them. CDR3 sequence reads: CASSVAPSMNTEAFF. The CDR3 nucleotides read TGTGCCAGCAGCGTAGCGCCAAGCATGAACACTGAAGCTTTCTTT.

Only a few counts were recorded for this clone. The J gene is TRBJ2-5, the V gene TRBV5-6; perhaps TRBD2 as D (6 bases). Deletions cut 3 bases from V and 5 bases from J, with 14 bases between. The CDR3 is made up of 14 amino acids. CDR1 and CDR2 from the germline V gene are SGHDT and YYEEEE. CDR3 DNA: TGTGCCAGCAGCTCAGGACCTACTAGCGAGACCCAGTACTTC. This encodes CASSSGPTSETQYF.

A few counts support this clone. The V call is TRBV7-2, the J call TRBJ2-7; TRBD1 aligns across 8 bases. V shed 4 bases and J 1 base; nucleotides not matched to a gene: 6. The CDR3 runs to 15 residues. Germline V gene data show CDR1 as SGHTA and CDR2 as FQGNSA. DNA for the CDR3: TGTGCCAGCAGCTGGGTCAGGGGGCCATCCTACGAGCAGTACTTC. Amino acids: CASSWVRGPSYEQYF.

This chain connects TRBV4-2 to TRBJ2-7; TRBD1 matches at 8 bases. This CDR3 is 14 amino acids long. Germline V CDR1 and CDR2: LGHNA, YNFKEQ. The V and J ends lost 4 bases and 5 bases, in that order; junction bases with no gene match: 7. CDR3 nucleotides: TGTGCCAGCAGCCTTCGGGACAGGCGTGACGAGCAGTACTTC. This translates into CASSLRDRRDEQYF.

The rearrangement joins TRBV5-1 to TRBJ1-5; D is unclear. The V gene lost 0 bases and the J gene lost 9 bases, with 13 bases spanning the gap. Germline V CDR1 and CDR2: SGHRS, YFSETQ. The CDR3 loop spans 14 amino acids. CDR3 nucleotide sequence: TGCGCCAGCAGCTTGGTTGGCAGCGATTCGCCCCAGCATTTT. Encoded protein: CASSLVGSDSPQHF. Combining the CDR3 with reference TRBV5-1 and TRBJ1-5 gives the whole variable domain KAGVTQTPRYLIKTRGQQVTLSCSPISGHRSVSWYQQTPGQGLQFLFEYFSETQRNKGNFPGRFSGRQFSNSRSEMNVSTLELGDSALYLCASSLVGSDSPQHFGDGTRLSIL.

The table lists this clone with a few counts. The genes are TRBV7-9 and TRBJ2-7; 14 bases are a match to TRBD2. This CDR3 is built from 16 residues. Losses at the gene ends were 5 bases for V and 4 bases for J; bases not matched to a gene: 7. Germline values: CDR1 SEHNR, CDR2 FQNEAQ (reference sequence). CDR3 nucleotides: TGTGCCAGCAGCCCCCGACTAGCGGGGGGGATGTACGAGCAGTACTTC. Encoded protein: CASSPRLAGGMYEQYF.